The clone carrying this T cell receptor (beta chain) has just a few counts. The data originate from a study of immune reconstitution after stem cell transplant in scleroderma. A single record per CDR3 protein comes from TCRdb applying MiXCR to the RT-PCR reads. Of some 2,400 distinct CDR3 sequences listed, roughly 10% are singletons. This receptor was identified in a female donor with systemic sclerosis. This sample was taken before or after autologous hematopoietic stem cell transplantation (not recorded which).

The CDR3 DNA reads TGCAGTGCTTACCGCCCACTAGCGGTTGGCACAGATACGCAGTATTTT. Its translation: CSAYRPLAVGTDTQYF. The rearrangement uses TRBV20-1 and TRBJ2-3; 8 nucleotides line up with TRBD2. CDR3 length equals 16 residues. After removal of 5 bases from V and 1 base from J, the junction contained 11 bases not matched to a gene. Germline loops: CDR1 DFQATT, CDR2 SNEGSKA (reference sequence).